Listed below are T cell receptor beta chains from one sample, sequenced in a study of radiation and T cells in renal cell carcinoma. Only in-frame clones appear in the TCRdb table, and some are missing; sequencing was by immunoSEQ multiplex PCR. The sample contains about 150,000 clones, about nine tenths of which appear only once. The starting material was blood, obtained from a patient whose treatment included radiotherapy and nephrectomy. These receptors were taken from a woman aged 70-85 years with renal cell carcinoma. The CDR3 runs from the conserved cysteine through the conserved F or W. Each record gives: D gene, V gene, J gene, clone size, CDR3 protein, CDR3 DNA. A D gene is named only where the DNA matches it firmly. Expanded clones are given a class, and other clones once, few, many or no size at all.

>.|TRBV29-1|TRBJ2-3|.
CSAGALTDTQYF
TGCAGCGCCGGAGCGCTCACAGATACGCAGTATTTT
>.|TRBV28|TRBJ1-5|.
CASSPPGPNNQPQHF
TGTGCCAGCAGTCCTCCAGGGCCCAACAATCAGCCCCAGCATTTT
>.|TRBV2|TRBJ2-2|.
CASRGLWQGTTGELFF
TGTGCCAGCAGGGGTCTTTGGCAGGGCACCACCGGGGAGCTGTTTTTT
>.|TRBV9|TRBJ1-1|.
CASSVVNSRGAEAFF
TGTGCCAGCAGCGTAGTCAACTCACGTGGGGCTGAAGCTTTCTTT
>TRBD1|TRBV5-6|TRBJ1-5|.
CASSLGPGGIQPQHF
TGTGCCAGCAGCTTGGGTCCAGGGGGTATTCAGCCCCAGCATTTT
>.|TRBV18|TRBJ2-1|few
CASSPGVNEQFF
TGTGCCAGCTCACCAGGGGTAAATGAGCAGTTCTTC
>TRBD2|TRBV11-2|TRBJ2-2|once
CASSLAGGRAGELFF
TGTGCCAGCAGCTTAGCGGGGGGGCGTGCCGGGGAGCTGTTTTTT
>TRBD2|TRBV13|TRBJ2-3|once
CASRPPGGWGTDTQYF
TGTGCCAGCAGACCCCCGGGAGGGTGGGGCACAGATACGCAGTATTTT
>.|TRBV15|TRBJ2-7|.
CATSSGYGGSYEQYF
TGTGCCACCAGCAGCGGGTACGGGGGCTCCTACGAGCAGTACTTC
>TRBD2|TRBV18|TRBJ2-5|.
CASSGTSVGETQYF
TGTGCCAGCTCGGGGACTAGCGTGGGCGAGACCCAGTACTTC
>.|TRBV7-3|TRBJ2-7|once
CASSPGAGQAYEQYF
TGTGCCAGCAGCCCAGGGGCAGGTCAGGCCTACGAGCAGTACTTC
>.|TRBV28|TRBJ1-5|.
CASSFLRGRQPQHF
TGTGCCAGCAGTTTTTTGCGGGGCCGTCAGCCCCAGCATTTT
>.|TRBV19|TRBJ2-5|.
CASSIPARGGGETQYF
TGTGCCAGTAGTATCCCTGCGAGGGGGGGTGGAGAGACCCAGTACTTC
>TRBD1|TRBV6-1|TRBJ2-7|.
CASSEGWGQYYEQYF
TGTGCCAGCAGTGAAGGGTGGGGACAGTACTACGAGCAGTACTTC
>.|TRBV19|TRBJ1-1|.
CASRLTRGGQGTEAFF
TGTGCCAGTAGACTAACCCGAGGGGGGCAGGGCACTGAAGCTTTCTTT
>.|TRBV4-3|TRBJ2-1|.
CASSQSSGSDEQFF
TGCGCCAGCAGCCAATCTTCTGGGAGTGATGAGCAGTTCTTC
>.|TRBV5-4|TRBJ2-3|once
CASSLGKGRGTDTQYF
TGTGCCAGCAGCTTGGGGAAGGGAAGGGGCACAGATACGCAGTATTTT
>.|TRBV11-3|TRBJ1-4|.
CASSRDGGNEKLFF
TGTGCCAGCAGCCGCGACGGGGGAAATGAAAAACTGTTTTTT
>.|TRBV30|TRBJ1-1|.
CAWMTGMNTEAFF
TGTGCCTGGATGACAGGTATGAACACTGAAGCTTTCTTT
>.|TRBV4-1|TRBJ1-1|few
CASSQDGDRMNTEAFF
TGCGCCAGCAGCCAAGATGGGGATCGCATGAACACTGAAGCTTTCTTT
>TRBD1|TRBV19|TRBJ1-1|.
CASSTRTGRERGTEAFF
TGTGCCAGTAGTACCCGGACAGGGAGGGAAAGAGGCACTGAAGCTTTCTTT
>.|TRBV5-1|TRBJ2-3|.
CATAGEARTDTQYF
TGCGCCACCGCCGGCGAGGCCCGCACAGATACGCAGTATTTT
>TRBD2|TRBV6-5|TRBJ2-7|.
CASSSTSGGDEQYF
TGTGCCAGCAGCTCCACTAGCGGGGGGGACGAGCAGTACTTC
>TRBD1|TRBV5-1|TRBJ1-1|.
CASSLGWGQGETEAFF
TGCGCCAGCAGCTTAGGATGGGGACAGGGAGAAACTGAAGCTTTCTTT
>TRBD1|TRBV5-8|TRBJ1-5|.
CASSPALDRGGQPQHF
TGTGCCAGCAGCCCAGCACTCGACAGGGGAGGTCAGCCCCAGCATTTT
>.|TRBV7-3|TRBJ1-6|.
CASSSLGSPLHF
TGTGCCAGCAGCTCCCTAGGGTCACCCCTCCACTTT
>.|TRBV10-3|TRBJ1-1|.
CAISDRGGTEAFF
TGTGCCATCAGTGACCGGGGGGGCACTGAAGCTTTCTTT
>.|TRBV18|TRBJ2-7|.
CASSLREGMSYEQYF
TGTGCCAGCTCACTGAGGGAAGGGATGTCCTACGAGCAGTACTTC
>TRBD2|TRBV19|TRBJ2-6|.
CASSMTSGGAGANVLTF
TGTGCCAGTAGTATGACTAGCGGGGGGGCTGGGGCCAACGTCCTGACTTTC
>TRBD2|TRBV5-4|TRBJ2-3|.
CASSLRSGGADTQYF
TGTGCCAGCAGCTTGCGTAGCGGGGGGGCAGATACGCAGTATTTT